This TCR beta chain was profiled in a study of T cell changes during pregnancy in multiple sclerosis. The table came from immunoSEQ multiplex PCR; TCRdb's copy has only in-frame clones and leaves some out. The sample includes some 76,000 clones, 85% to 95% of them seen just once. The V gene lost 4 bases and the J gene lost 4 bases, with 17 bases spanning the gap. Germline V gene sequence: CDR1 MNHEY, CDR2 SMNVEV (reference sequence). This CDR3 has 16 amino acids. The chain combines TRBV27 with TRBJ1-5, with D possibly being TRBD1 (6 bases). The sequencing used CD4+ T cells from peripheral blood mononuclear cells, collected after pregnancy. This TCR came from a female donor with multiple sclerosis, enrolled in a pregnancy study. This CDR3 reads CASSSLLGTQNQPQHF. For the CDR3, the DNA is TGTGCCAGCAGTTCACTACTCGGGACACAGAATCAGCCCCAGCATTTT.